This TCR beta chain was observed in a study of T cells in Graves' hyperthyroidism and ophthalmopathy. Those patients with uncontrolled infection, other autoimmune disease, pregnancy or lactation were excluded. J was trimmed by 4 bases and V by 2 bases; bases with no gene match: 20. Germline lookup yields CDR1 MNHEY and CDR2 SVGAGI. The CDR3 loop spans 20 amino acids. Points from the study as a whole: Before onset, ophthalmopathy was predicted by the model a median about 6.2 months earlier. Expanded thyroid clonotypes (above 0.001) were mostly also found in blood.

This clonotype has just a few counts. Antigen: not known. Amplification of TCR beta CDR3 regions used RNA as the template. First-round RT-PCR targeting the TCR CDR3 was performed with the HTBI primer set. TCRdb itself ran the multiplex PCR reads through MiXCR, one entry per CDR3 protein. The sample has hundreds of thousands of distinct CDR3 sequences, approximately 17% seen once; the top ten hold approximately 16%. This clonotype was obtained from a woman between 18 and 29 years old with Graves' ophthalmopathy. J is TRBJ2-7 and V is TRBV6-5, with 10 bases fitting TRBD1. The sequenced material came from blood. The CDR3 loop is CASSYRLWGLPGQGIYEQYF. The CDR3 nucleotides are TGTGCCAGCAGTTACAGGCTGTGGGGTCTCCCGGGACAGGGGATTTACGAGCAGTACTTC.